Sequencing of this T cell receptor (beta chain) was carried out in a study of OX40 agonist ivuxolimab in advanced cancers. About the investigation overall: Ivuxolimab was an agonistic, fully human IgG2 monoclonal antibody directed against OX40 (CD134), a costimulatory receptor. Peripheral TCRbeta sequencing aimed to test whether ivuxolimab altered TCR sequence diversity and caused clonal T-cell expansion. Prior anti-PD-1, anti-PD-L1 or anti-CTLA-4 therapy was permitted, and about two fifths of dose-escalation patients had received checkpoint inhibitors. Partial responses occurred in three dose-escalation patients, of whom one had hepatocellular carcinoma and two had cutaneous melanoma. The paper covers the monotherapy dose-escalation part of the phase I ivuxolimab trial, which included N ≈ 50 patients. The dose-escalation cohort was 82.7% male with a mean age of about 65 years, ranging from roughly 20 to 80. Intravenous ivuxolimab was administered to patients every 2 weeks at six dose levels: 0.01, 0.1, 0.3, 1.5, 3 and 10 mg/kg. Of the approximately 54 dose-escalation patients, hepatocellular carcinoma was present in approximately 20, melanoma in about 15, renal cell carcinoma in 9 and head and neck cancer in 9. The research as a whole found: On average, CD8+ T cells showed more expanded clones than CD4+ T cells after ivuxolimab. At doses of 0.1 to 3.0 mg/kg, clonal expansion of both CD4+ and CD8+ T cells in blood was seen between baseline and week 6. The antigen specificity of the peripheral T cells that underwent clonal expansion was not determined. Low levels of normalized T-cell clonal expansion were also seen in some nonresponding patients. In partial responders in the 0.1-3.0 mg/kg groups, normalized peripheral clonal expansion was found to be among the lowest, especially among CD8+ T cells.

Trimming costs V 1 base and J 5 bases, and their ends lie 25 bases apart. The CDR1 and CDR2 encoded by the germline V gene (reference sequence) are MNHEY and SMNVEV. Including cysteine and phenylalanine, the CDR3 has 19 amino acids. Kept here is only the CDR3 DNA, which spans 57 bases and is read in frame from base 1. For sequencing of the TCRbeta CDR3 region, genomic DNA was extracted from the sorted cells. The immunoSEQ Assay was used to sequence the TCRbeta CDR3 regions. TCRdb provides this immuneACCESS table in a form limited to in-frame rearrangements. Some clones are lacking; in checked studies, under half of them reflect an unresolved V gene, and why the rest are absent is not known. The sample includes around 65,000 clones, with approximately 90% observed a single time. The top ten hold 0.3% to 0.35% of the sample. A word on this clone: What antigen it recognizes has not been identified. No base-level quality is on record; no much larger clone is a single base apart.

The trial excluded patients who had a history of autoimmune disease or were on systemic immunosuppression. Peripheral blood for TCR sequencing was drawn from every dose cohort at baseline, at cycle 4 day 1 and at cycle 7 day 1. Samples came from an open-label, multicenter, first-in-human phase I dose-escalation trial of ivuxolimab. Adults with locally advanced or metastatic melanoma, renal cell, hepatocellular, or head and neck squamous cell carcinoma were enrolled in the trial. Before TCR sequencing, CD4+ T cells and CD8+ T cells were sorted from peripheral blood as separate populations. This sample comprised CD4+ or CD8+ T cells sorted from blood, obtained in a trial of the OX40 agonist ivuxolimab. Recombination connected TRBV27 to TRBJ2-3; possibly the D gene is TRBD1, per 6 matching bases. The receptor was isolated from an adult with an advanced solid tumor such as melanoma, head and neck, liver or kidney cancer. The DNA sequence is TGTGCCAGCAGTTTATTAGGAGGATTGAGAACAGGGCGCAGAGATACGCAGTATTTT. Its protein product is CASSLLGGLRTGRRDTQYF.